This T cell receptor beta chain came from a study of shared clonotypes between healthy human individuals (dated by TCRdb to the early 2020s). Some background on the complete study: The cohort included a few men and a couple of women between 18 and 49 years of age. Each donor's leukapheresis produced roughly between roughly 0.9 and 9 billion PBMCs. Blood TCR repertoires of a handful of healthy adults were deeply sequenced to estimate repertoire size and the extent of clonotype sharing between individuals. For each donor, CD4 naive and CD4 memory were each run on three plates, CD8 naive on two plates, and CD8 memory on one plate. Libraries were prepared and TCR repertoires were sequenced by different laboratories using diverse techniques, in order to increase sequencing depth and limit assay-specific biases.

As regards this clone: Its antigen remains undetermined. No clone much larger than this one lies a single base away; base qualities are absent.

CD8 naive samples were CD45RO-negative cells positively selected for CCR7, giving a CD45RA+CCR7+ population that excluded TemRA cells. The donors were healthy, HIV-negative adults who had no recently reported acute infections or vaccinations. Every donor was a Caucasian adult residing in Nashville, Tennessee, USA. After blood collection by leukapheresis, PBMCs were isolated using Ficoll-Histopaque density gradient centrifugation and then cryopreserved in the vapor phase of liquid nitrogen. Purity and quantity of every magnetically sorted T cell population were checked by analytical flow cytometry. Genomic DNA was isolated from each sorted fraction and quantified by UV absorbance on a Nanodrop 2000c. Study-wide conclusions, independent of this receptor: Naive subsets generally had larger estimated clonotype richness than memory subsets. Pairwise subsampling indicated that sequencing depth was expected to affect the degree of clonotype sharing among donors. Across several donors, 5% to 6% of naive CD4, over 3% of naive CD8, about 2% of memory CD4, and approximately 0.4% of memory CD8 clonotypes were shared. Sampling was restricted to blood, and TCR repertoires in tissue are likely to differ from TCR repertoires in blood. Rarefaction of sorted-subset datasets indicated incomplete sequencing despite the large sequencing depth. Compared with non-shared clonotypes, the clonotypes found in all four sorted-subset donors had higher generation probabilities. The small number of donors limited the genetic and exposure-history diversity represented.

From the germline V gene, CDR1 is SGDLS and CDR2 is YYNGEE. CDR3 length: 16 amino acids, cysteine to phenylalanine. This entry keeps only the CDR3 DNA: 48 bases, framed from base 1. Between the V and J ends, shortened by 0 bases and 1 base respectively, the junction contains 11 bases. Using the deep immunoSEQ assay, multiplex PCR amplified TCR CDR3 regions from genomic DNA. Genomic DNA extracted from each cell subset was distributed evenly over all wells of several immunoSEQ 96-well plates, and each plate served as one replicate. For sorted subsets, roughly 200 ng of genomic DNA, equivalent to 25,000 to 35,000 T cell genomes, went into each replicate PCR. Purified libraries were measured with a Qubit 3.0 fluorometer, size-checked on a Bioanalyzer 2100, and measured again with the KAPA Library Quantification kit. Each immunoSEQ 96-well plate was sequenced on its own single-read 150-cycle Illumina NextSeq 550 flow cell. The authors' pipeline ran thus. The immunoSEQ output contained only junctional sequences without quality scores, so filtering could not match that applied to full-length reads. Sequences were annotated with PyIR, a Python wrapper for IgBLAST v1.9, using IMGT germline references to assign V/J genes and CDR3. Reads were filtered out if the reads had weak V/J assignments (E-value above 1e-6), no CDR3, stop codons, out-of-frame junctions, or ambiguous translated residues. V3J clonotypes were defined by identical inferred V gene, J gene, and CDR3 amino acid sequence. To compute the percentage overlap between repertoires, the number of shared unique clonotypes was divided by the size of the smaller repertoire. Richness of each repertoire was evaluated using RTK rarefaction, the Chao1 estimator, and Recon v2.1 estimates of unobserved clonotypes. Generation probabilities for all TCRbeta clonotypes obtained by the gDNA method from a handful of donors were computed using OLGA. Sourced from immuneACCESS, this table was stored by TCRdb with only in-frame sequences that have V and J called. A share of the clones is absent; for the studies checked, an unresolved V gene accounts for under half, and the remainder has no known explanation. V, J and clone size derive from that table, while D and trimming were established from the DNA sequence. The sample contains over 800,000 clones, 92% of them found a single time. Together, the top ten hold around 24% of the sample.

Sequencing used naive CD8+ T cells sorted from blood. Explained via the paper, the cell subset or site label denotes: CD45RA+CCR7+. The sequence is built from TRBV9 and TRBJ1-5; perhaps TRBD1 is the D gene, with 6 bases matching. The receptor was isolated from a man between 25 and 39 years old in good health. The CDR3 region reads CASSVVRGQSNQPQHF. The DNA sequence is as follows: TGTGCCAGCAGCGTAGTGAGGGGACAAAGCAATCAGCCCCAGCATTTT.